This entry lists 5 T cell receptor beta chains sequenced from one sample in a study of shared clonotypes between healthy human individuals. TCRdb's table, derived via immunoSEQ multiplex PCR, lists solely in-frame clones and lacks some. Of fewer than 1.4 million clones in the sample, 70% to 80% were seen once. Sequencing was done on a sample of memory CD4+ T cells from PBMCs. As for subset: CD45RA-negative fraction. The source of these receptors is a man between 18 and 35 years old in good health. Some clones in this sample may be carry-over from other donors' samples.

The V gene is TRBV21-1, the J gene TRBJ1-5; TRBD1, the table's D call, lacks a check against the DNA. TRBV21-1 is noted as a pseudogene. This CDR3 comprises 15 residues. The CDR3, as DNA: TGTGCCAGCAGCAAAGGGACAGGCGTTTTATCGCCCCAGCATTTT. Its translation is CASSKGTGVLSPQHF.

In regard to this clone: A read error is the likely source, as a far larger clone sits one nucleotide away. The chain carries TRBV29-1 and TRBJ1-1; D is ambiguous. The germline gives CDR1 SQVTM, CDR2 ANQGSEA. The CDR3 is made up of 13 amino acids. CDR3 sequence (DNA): TGCAGCGCTGAAGACCCGGGAGAGCGTGAAGCTTTCTTT. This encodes CSAEDPGEREAFF.

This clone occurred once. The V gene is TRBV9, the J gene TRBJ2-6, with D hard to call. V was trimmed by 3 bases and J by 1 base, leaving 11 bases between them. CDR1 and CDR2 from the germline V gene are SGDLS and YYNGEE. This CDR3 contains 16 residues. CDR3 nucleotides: TGTGCCAGCAGCGACCCCCTCAGGTCTGGGGCCAACGTCCTGACTTTC. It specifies CASSDPLRSGANVLTF.

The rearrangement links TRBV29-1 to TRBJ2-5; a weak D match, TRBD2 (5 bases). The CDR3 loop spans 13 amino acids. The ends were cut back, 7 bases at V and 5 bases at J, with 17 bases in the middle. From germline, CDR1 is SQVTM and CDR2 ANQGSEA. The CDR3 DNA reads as TGCAGCGCTCTTCTGTCGGGCGGGGAGACCCAGTACTTC. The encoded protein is CSALLSGGETQYF.

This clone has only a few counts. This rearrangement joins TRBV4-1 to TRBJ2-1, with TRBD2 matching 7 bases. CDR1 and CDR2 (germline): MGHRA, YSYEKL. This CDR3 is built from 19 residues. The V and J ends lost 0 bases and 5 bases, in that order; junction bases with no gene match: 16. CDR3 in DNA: TGCGCCAGCAGCCAAGAGAGTCCCAGGGTAGGAGCGGGGAACAATGAGCAGTTCTTC. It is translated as CASSQESPRVGAGNNEQFF.